Following are 6 T cell receptor beta chains from one sample sequenced in a study of shared clonotypes between healthy human individuals (TCRdb year 2020). Library construction relied on the immunoSEQ multiplex PCR assay. This immuneACCESS table, as held by TCRdb, lists in-frame sequences with V and J called but not all clones. Of the missing ones, under half trace to an unresolved V gene in checked studies; the others have no known cause. This sample comprises 500,000 or so clones, 95% to 97% of them detected only once. The ten most abundant clones make up 0.05% to 0.07% of the sample. Sequencing was performed on naive CD4+ T cells sorted from blood. The cell subset or site label corresponds to: CD45RA+ positively selected. These receptors were collected from a woman in her 30s in good health.

The rearrangement joins TRBV15 to TRBJ1-5, with a weak D call TRBD1 (5 bases). This CDR3 is 15 amino acids long. Trimming pared 1 base from V and 5 bases from J, leaving 12 bases between. Germline V gene data show CDR1 as LNHNV and CDR2 as YYDKDF (reference sequence). CDR3 in amino acids: CATSRVGTSDQPQHF. Here the CDR3 DNA reads TGTGCCACCAGCAGAGTGGGGACTTCCGATCAGCCCCAGCATTTT.

The genes are TRBV5-1 and TRBJ2-5; perhaps TRBD2 as D (6 bases). CDR3 size: 17 residues. CDR1 is SGHRS and CDR2 is YFSETQ in the germline V gene. Trimming took 0 bases from V and 2 from J, leaving 17 bases between them. The CDR3 bases are TGCGCCAGCAGCTTGGTCACCGGGGGTAAGAGGCAAGAGACCCAGTACTTC. Residues: CASSLVTGGKRQETQYF.

The chain recombines TRBV18 with TRBJ2-7, with D hard to call. The V end was cut by 3 bases, the J end by 0 bases, with 12 bases between. Per germline, CDR1 KGHSH and CDR2 LQKENI. CDR3 size: 15 residues. CDR3 residues: CASSPLQASSYEQYF. In DNA, the CDR3 is TGTGCCAGCTCACCTCTGCAGGCGAGCTCCTACGAGCAGTACTTC.

This sequence joins TRBV19 and TRBJ2-5; 8 bases agree with TRBD2. The CDR3 contains 15 residues. Germline CDR1 and CDR2: LNHDA and SQIVND (reference sequence). Germline trimming cut 3 bases from V and 8 bases from J; bases unmatched to any gene: 11. CDR3 DNA sequence: TGTGCCAGTAGTATTTGGACTAGCAATAAGAGAACCCAGTACTTC. Protein sequence: CASSIWTSNKRTQYF. The full variable domain, with the rest looked up from reference TRBV19 and TRBJ2-5, is DGGITQSPKYLFRKEGQNVTLSCEQNLNHDAMYWYRQDPGQGLRLIYYSQIVNDFQKGDIAEGYSVSREKKESFPLTVTSAQKNPTAFYLCASSIWTSNKRTQYFGPGTRLLVL.

This clone was seen a single time. This chain links TRBV6-4 with TRBJ2-3; 8 bases match TRBD2. J was trimmed by 0 bases and V by 1 base; bases with no gene match: 12. The V gene's germline CDR1 is MRHNA and CDR2 SNTAGT. The CDR3 runs 19 residues. The CDR3 loop reads CASSDYVWREASSTDTQYF. The DNA of the CDR3 is TGTGCCAGCAGTGACTACGTTTGGCGGGAGGCCTCTAGCACAGATACGCAGTATTTT.

The chain is built from TRBV7-2 and TRBJ2-5, with a tentative D call TRBD2 (6 bases). TRBJ2-7 explains the end of the DNA better; the J call may be wrong. This CDR3 is 14 amino acids long. The germline V gene encodes CDR1 SGHTA and CDR2 FQGNSA. The CDR3 is CASNHGSGPYEQYF. DNA of the CDR3: TGTGCCAGCAACCATGGTAGCGGACCCTACGAGCAGTACTTC.